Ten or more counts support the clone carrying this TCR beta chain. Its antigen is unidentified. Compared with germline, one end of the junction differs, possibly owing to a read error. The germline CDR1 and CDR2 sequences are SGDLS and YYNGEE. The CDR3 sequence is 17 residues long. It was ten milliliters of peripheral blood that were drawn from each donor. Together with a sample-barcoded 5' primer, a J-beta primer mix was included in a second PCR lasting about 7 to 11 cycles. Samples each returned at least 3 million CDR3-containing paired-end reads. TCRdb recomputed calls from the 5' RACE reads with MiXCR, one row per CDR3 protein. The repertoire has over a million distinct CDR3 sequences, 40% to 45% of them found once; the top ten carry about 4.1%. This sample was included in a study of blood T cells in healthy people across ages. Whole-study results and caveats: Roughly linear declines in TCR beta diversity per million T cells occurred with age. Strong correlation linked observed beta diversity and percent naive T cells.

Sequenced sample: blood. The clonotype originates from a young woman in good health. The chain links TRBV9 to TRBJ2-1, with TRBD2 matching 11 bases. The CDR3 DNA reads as TGTGCCAGCAGCACCTCGCTTACTAGCGGGGGTTACACTGAGCAGTTCTTC. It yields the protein CASSTSLTSGGYTEQFF. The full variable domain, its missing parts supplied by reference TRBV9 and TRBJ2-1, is DSGVTQTPKHLITATGQRVTLRCSPRSGDLSVYWYQQSLDQGLQFLIQYYNGEERAKGNILERFSAQQFPDLHSELNLSSLELGDSALYFCASSTSLTSGGYTEQFFGPGTRLTVL.